This TCR beta chain was sequenced in a study of regulatory T cells in long-lasting Graves disease. Germline V gene data show CDR1 as MNHEY and CDR2 as SVGAGI. The CDR3 runs to 16 residues. The V segment lost 4 bases and the J segment 3 bases; nucleotides outside the gene matches: 11. The time point is: newly diagnosed GD, antithyroid drugs for less than 3 months. PBMC RNA served as the TCR library source. There are a few counts of this clonotype. The authors built TCR beta libraries using iRepertoire HTBI primers and Arm-PCR of CDR3 regions. MiXCR, applied by TCRdb to the multiplex PCR reads, yields one record per CDR3 protein. The repertoire includes about 620,000 distinct CDR3 sequences, 16% of them detected once, and 18% sits in the top ten. The sample also formed part of further work on T cells in Graves' hyperthyroidism and ophthalmopathy. From that report: Graves' hyperthyroidism showing no ophthalmopathy progression within 18 months was considered stable.

The sample here was peripheral blood mononuclear cells (PBMCs), taken at new diagnosis, from a patient treated with antithyroid drugs. This TCR was recovered from a woman aged 30 to 39 with Graves disease. This chain joins TRBV6-5 and TRBJ2-7; the match to TRBD2 covers 8 bases. The CDR3 coding sequence is TGTGCCAGCAGTTTGCGGGAGGACCAACTCGACTACGAGCAGTACTTC. This codes for CASSLREDQLDYEQYF.